This TCR beta chain was sequenced during a study of identical twins. The germline gives CDR1 DFQATT, CDR2 SNEGSKA (reference sequence). With 3 bases removed from V and 0 bases from J, the gap between germline ends came to 9 bases. This CDR3 has 13 amino acids. MiXCR, run by TCRdb on the 5' RACE reads, gives a single entry per CDR3 protein. Among fewer than 900,000 distinct CDR3 sequences listed, about 20% were seen once. This sample was also put to use in a study of T cells expressing NK-cell markers.

The chain links TRBV20-1 to TRBJ2-7; D is unresolved. Sequencing was carried out using PBMCs. The TCR sequence derives from a woman in her late teens or twenties in good health. The CDR3 loop reads CSARPPLSYEQYF. The CDR3 DNA sequence: TGCAGTGCTAGGCCCCCGCTCTCCTACGAGCAGTACTTC.